This paragraph reports one T cell receptor (beta chain). As processed by the authors: Amplified reference gene primers provided the basis for estimating nucleated cell counts. The table came from immunoSEQ multiplex PCR; TCRdb's copy has only in-frame clones and leaves some out. V and J calls and clone size are as listed in that table; D and trimming were resolved from the DNA. The table records 210,000 or so clones, roughly 80% of them present only once. This entry belongs to a study of blood T cell repertoires in COVID-19. Germline-derived CDR1 and CDR2 are SGHNT and YENEEA. The length of the CDR3 is 14 residues. V was clipped by 5 bases and J by 4 bases; unmatched bases: 6.

The TCR comes from a woman older than 75 with acute or convalescent COVID-19. The rearrangement joins TRBV11-3 to TRBJ2-7; 9 bases fit TRBD1. Specimen: peripheral blood. CDR3 nucleotide sequence: TGTGCCAGCAGCCTAGGGACAGGGATATACGAGCAGTACTTC. Its protein product is CASSLGTGIYEQYF.